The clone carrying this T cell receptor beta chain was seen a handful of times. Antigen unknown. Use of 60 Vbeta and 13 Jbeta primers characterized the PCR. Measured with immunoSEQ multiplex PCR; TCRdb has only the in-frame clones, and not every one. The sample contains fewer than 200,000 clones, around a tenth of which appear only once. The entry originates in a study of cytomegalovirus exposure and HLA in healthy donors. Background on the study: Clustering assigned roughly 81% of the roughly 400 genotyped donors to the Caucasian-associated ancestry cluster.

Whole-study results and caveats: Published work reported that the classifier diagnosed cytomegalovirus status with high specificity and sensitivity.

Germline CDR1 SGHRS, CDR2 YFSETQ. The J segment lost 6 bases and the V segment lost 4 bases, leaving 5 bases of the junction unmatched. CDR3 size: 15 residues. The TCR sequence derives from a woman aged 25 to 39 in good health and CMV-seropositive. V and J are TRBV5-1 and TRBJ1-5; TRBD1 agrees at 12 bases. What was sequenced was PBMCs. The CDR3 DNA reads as TGCGCCAGCAGCCCCGGGGACAGGGGGCGTCAGCCCCAGCATTTT. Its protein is CASSPGDRGRQPQHF.